This TCR beta chain appears in the sequencing data of a study of OX40 agonist ivuxolimab in advanced cancers. The wider study: Each patient was given ivuxolimab into a vein every 2 weeks, at 0.01 to 10 mg/kg. Enrollees could have had prior anti-PD-1, anti-PD-L1 or anti-CTLA-4 therapy, which under 50% had received. The dose-escalation cohort was around 83% male, with a mean age of around 60 years, ranging roughly 20 to 90.

General observations from the study: In the 0.1-3.0 mg/kg groups, partial responders showed among the lowest expansion.

The assay was immunoSEQ multiplex PCR, and TCRdb's table has in-frame clones only and misses some. Of roughly 72,000 clones detected, approximately 81% appear once; the ten largest clones hold about 5%. Points on this clone: What it binds is unknown.

From germline, CDR1 is MNHNY and CDR2 SVGAGI (reference sequence). V lost 2 bases and J lost 4; bases outside the gene matches: 7. The CDR3 runs to 15 residues. The specimen was CD4+ or CD8+ T cells sorted from blood, collected in a trial of the OX40 agonist ivuxolimab. This receptor was identified in an adult with an advanced solid tumor such as melanoma, head and neck, liver or kidney cancer. The chain joins TRBV6-6 to TRBJ1-2; 7 bases align to TRBD1. The CDR3 DNA sequence: TGTGCCAGCAGTTACGGGACAGCTTCGACCTATGGCTACACCTTC. It is translated as CASSYGTASTYGYTF.